The clone carrying this T cell receptor (beta chain) was recorded only once. Antigen specificity is unknown. The data derive from a study of cytomegalovirus exposure and HLA in healthy donors. Study findings and constraints: Donors were assumed by presence/absence analyses to have roughly uniform sequencing depth. Among TCR beta chains of equal frequency, HLA-associated ones were more clonally expanded in a later analysis. Using a false discovery rate of 0.05, a later analysis showed that approximately 17,000 TCR beta sequences were associated with HLA alleles. The study put 150 or so TCR beta chains on its list as cytomegalovirus-associated.

V lost 7 bases to trimming and J lost 0 bases, with 10 bases between them. There are 15 residues in the CDR3. Germline CDR1 is MDHEN and CDR2 is SYDVKM. It was with 60 Vbeta and 13 Jbeta primers that the PCR ran. TCRdb keeps only in-frame clones here, not all; method: immunoSEQ multiplex PCR. The table lists roughly 200,000 clones, roughly 80% of them singletons. The chain uses TRBV28 and TRBJ2-6; TRBD2 might be the D (5 bases). Sequenced sample: PBMCs. This clonotype was sampled from a woman aged 18-30 years in good health and CMV-seronegative. CDR3 region: CASTLAGSGANVLTF. The CDR3 DNA sequence: TGTGCCAGCACCCTTGCGGGCTCTGGGGCCAACGTCCTGACTTTC.